This T cell receptor beta chain was captured by sequencing in a study of metastatic and nonmetastatic thyroid tumors. Study-level background: For malignant and benign thyroid patients, tumor or nodule tissue and blood were the sources whose repertoires were compared. Whole-study findings and limits: Across blood and tumor, TCR beta diversity in malignant thyroid tumors was reportedly significantly higher than in benign nodules.

V trimming: 2 bases; J trimming: 2 bases; junction bases outside the gene matches: 10. The CDR3 sequence is 17 residues long. Germline V CDR1 and CDR2: MNHEY, SVGAGI. As originally analysed: A classifier of distant metastasis in papillary thyroid cancer was built from CDR3 differences (across clinicopathological groups). MiXCR was used by TCRdb to re-call the PCR reads. The V and J calls were determined by TCRdb, not by the authors. Of about 52,000 clones in the sample, roughly a sixth were seen once. Ten or more counts support this clone. Antigen: not known. Thyroid surgery took place with no prior treatment in any patient.

The receptor comes from a female donor with papillary thyroid cancer or a benign thyroid nodule (not recorded which). Some clones in this sample may be carry-over from other donors' samples. The sequencing sample was made of blood. The chain carries TRBV6-5 and TRBJ2-7; TRBD2 matches at 9 bases. CDR3 bases: TGTGCCAGCAGTTACACGGCCTCGACTAGCGGTGCCTACGAGCAGTACTTC. It translates to CASSYTASTSGAYEQYF.